This T cell receptor (beta chain) was identified during a study of cytomegalovirus exposure and HLA in healthy donors. Whole-study results and caveats: Researchers counted around 180 TCR beta chains as cytomegalovirus-associated. In vitro experiments confirmed that a few CMV-associated chains were specific for CMV antigens.

The donors formed part of the roughly 110-subject validation cohort, distinct from the roughly 670-subject first cohort. V was cut by 6 bases and J by 0 bases, with 12 bases left in between. This CDR3 has 14 residues. From germline, CDR1 is SGHRS and CDR2 YFSETQ. This table comes from immunoSEQ multiplex PCR, and its TCRdb copy is limited to in-frame clones, with some not included. The table records about 360,000 clones, roughly 85% of them present only once. As to this clone: Antigen unknown.

The sequence was collected from a woman aged 18-29 years in good health and CMV-seronegative. The sequenced sample consisted of PBMCs. This chain links TRBV5-1 with TRBJ1-1; tentative D call: TRBD1 (5 bases). This CDR3 reads CASNLLGVNTEAFF. DNA of the CDR3: TGCGCCAGCAATCTATTAGGGGTGAACACTGAAGCTTTCTTT.